This TCR beta chain was sequenced for a study of OX40 agonist ivuxolimab in advanced cancers. Whole-study context: The patients received ivuxolimab by intravenous route every 2 weeks at 0.01 to 10 mg/kg. People in dose escalation had one of these cancers: hepatocellular carcinoma, melanoma, renal cell or head and neck cancer.

Clones were read by immunoSEQ multiplex PCR, and TCRdb kept only the in-frame ones, dropping some. This sample has about 70,000 clones, with 86% found just once. The V gene's germline CDR1 is SEHNR and CDR2 FQNEAQ (reference sequence). V was trimmed by 1 base and J by 7 bases, leaving 17 bases between them. This CDR3 is 15 amino acids long. The material sequenced was CD4+ or CD8+ T cells sorted from blood, taken in a trial of the OX40 agonist ivuxolimab. The chain employs TRBV7-9 and TRBJ2-7, with D possibly matching TRBD1 (5 bases). This clonotype was obtained from an adult with an advanced solid tumor such as melanoma, head and neck, liver or kidney cancer. The CDR3, as DNA: TGTGCCAGCAGCTTAGGGGGCTCAGGCTTCCTGGAGCAGTACTTC. Residues: CASSLGGSGFLEQYF.